This T cell receptor (beta chain) was obtained from a study of PD-L1 blockade in urothelial cancer. This CDR3 comprises 16 residues. The germline gives CDR1 GTSNPN, CDR2 SVGIG (reference sequence). V was pared by 3 bases and J by 4 bases, with 10 bases of the junction left unmatched. Sequencing used immunoSEQ multiplex PCR; TCRdb keeps in-frame clones, though not all of them. This table has about 80,000 clones, around 81% appearing once. Time point specified: pretreatment peripheral blood. Points from the study as a whole: Patients with below-median pretreatment blood clonality survived longer.

This clone was counted a few times. What it recognizes is unknown. The source was PBMCs, collected around atezolizumab (anti-PD-L1) treatment. The sequence was collected from a middle-aged man with urothelial cancer. V is TRBV30 and J is TRBJ1-5; 9 bases are a match to TRBD1. CDR3 sequence: CAWRTGAGTGNQPQHF. CDR3 nucleotide sequence: TGTGCCTGGAGGACCGGAGCCGGGACAGGGAATCAGCCCCAGCATTTT.